These T cell receptor beta chains were read from a single sample in a study of blood T cell repertoires in COVID-19. TCRdb's table, derived via immunoSEQ multiplex PCR, lists solely in-frame clones and lacks some. The table records roughly 200,000 clones, 79% of them present only once. The sample consisted of peripheral blood. These TCRs come from a woman aged 40 to 50 with COVID-19, enrolled during active disease. The CDR3 runs from the conserved cysteine through the conserved F or W. D genes are given only for firm matches. The size field is filled for only some rows; it gives once, few, many or a size class.

>TRBJ2-5|once|TRBD1|TRBV5-1
CASGVTGGNLVETQYF
TGCGCCAGCGGGGTTACAGGGGGAAATTTGGTGGAGACCCAGTACTTC
>TRBJ2-7|-|-|TRBV5-4
CASSPTSVPYEQYF
TGTGCCAGCAGCCCCACTAGTGTACCCTACGAGCAGTACTTC
>TRBJ1-2|-|-|TRBV18
CASSPTETLNYGYTF
TGTGCCAGCTCCCCGACAGAGACCCTCAACTATGGCTACACCTTC
>TRBJ2-7|-|-|TRBV27
CASSPRESYEQYF
TGTGCCAGCAGTCCCCGGGAGTCCTACGAGCAGTACTTC
>TRBJ2-1|-|-|TRBV18
CASSPGARTWQFF
TGTGCCAGCTCACCAGGGGCCCGGACATGGCAGTTCTTC
>TRBJ2-7|-|TRBD2|TRBV19
CASSEGSGRNYEQYF
TGTGCCAGTAGTGAAGGCAGCGGGAGAAACTACGAGCAGTACTTC
>TRBJ2-5|-|-|TRBV6-1
CTSSDDWNGIQETQYF
TGTACCAGCAGTGACGACTGGAACGGGATCCAAGAGACCCAGTACTTC
>TRBJ2-7|-|-|TRBV2
CASSEERAPGYEQYF
TGTGCCAGCAGTGAAGAGAGGGCGCCTGGCTACGAGCAGTACTTC
>TRBJ2-1|-|-|TRBV6-1
CASREEAGSDEQFF
TGTGCCAGCAGAGAAGAGGCAGGGTCCGATGAGCAGTTCTTC
>TRBJ2-3|-|-|TRBV6-4
CASSDSIRDTQYF
TGTGCCAGCAGTGACTCGATCAGAGATACGCAGTATTTT
>TRBJ2-7|-|TRBD1|TRBV7-9
CASRAPGQGYEQYF
TGTGCCAGCAGGGCTCCGGGACAGGGGTACGAGCAGTACTTC
>TRBJ2-3|-|-|TRBV6-1
CASSEGPSTDTQYF
TGTGCCAGCAGTGAGGGCCCTAGCACAGATACGCAGTATTTT
>TRBJ1-5|-|TRBD1|TRBV7-2
CASSPRTGVAYSNQPQHF
TGTGCCAGCAGCCCCAGGACAGGGGTGGCGTATAGCAATCAGCCCCAGCATTTT
>TRBJ1-1|-|-|TRBV20-1
CSAPLNTEAFF
TGCAGTGCTCCCTTGAACACTGAAGCTTTCTTT
>TRBJ2-2|-|-|TRBV5-5
CASSLLSEPTGELFF
TGTGCCAGCAGCCTGCTATCTGAGCCCACCGGGGAGCTGTTTTTT
>TRBJ2-7|-|TRBD2|TRBV18
CASSPSGEGEQYF
TGTGCCAGCTCACCGTCGGGGGAGGGCGAGCAGTACTTC
>TRBJ2-3|-|TRBD2|TRBV5-1
CASRARVGLGGDTQYF
TGCGCCAGCAGGGCTAGAGTGGGACTAGGAGGCGATACGCAGTATTTT
>TRBJ2-2|-|-|TRBV3-1/TRBV3-2
CASSQPPEAGELFF
TGTGCCAGCAGCCAACCCCCAGAGGCCGGGGAGCTGTTTTTT
>TRBJ1-1|-|TRBD1|TRBV18
CASSPNLQGGVNTEAFF
TGTGCCAGCTCACCAAACCTACAGGGGGGTGTGAACACTGAAGCTTTCTTT
>TRBJ2-1|-|-|TRBV18
CASSIGVGSYNEQFF
TGTGCCAGCTCAATCGGGGTGGGGTCCTACAATGAGCAGTTCTTC
>TRBJ2-1|-|TRBD2|TRBV9
CASSVDGGSTYNEQFF
TGTGCCAGCAGCGTTGACGGCGGGAGTACCTACAATGAGCAGTTCTTC
>TRBJ2-5|many|TRBD2|TRBV5-6
CASSLASGGPFQETQYF
TGTGCCAGCAGCTTAGCTAGCGGAGGCCCTTTCCAAGAGACCCAGTACTTC
>TRBJ2-5|-|TRBD2|TRBV5-5
CASNRGGTQETQYF
TGTGCCAGCAACCGCGGGGGGACCCAAGAGACCCAGTACTTC